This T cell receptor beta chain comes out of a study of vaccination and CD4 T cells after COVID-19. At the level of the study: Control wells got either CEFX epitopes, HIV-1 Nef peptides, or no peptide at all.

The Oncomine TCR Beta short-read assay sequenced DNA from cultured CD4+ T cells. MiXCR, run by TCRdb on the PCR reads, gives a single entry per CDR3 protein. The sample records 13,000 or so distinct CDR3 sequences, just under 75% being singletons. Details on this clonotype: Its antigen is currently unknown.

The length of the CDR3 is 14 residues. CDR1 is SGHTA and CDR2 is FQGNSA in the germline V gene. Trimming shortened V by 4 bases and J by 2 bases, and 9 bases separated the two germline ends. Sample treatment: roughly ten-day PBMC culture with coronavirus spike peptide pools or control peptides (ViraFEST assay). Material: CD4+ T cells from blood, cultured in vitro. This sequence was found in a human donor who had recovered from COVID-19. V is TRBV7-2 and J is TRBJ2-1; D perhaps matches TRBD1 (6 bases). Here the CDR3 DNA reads TGTGCCAGCAGCTCCGGACAGACCTACAATGAGCAGTTCTTC. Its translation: CASSSGQTYNEQFF.